This T cell receptor beta chain was identified in a study of technical replicates of blood from several donors. Profiled with immunoSEQ multiplex PCR; TCRdb holds only in-frame clones, not every one. There are roughly 72,000 clones in the sample; approximately 96% occur only once, and 0.3% to 0.45% lies in the top ten. Germline CDR1 and CDR2: SEHNR and FQNEAQ (reference sequence). The CDR3 sequence is 11 residues long. Trimming pared 8 bases from V and 4 bases from J, leaving 8 bases between. Sequenced input: T cells isolated from PBMCs. The V gene is TRBV7-9, the J gene TRBJ1-2; D remains unclear. The sequence came from a human donor in good health. CDR3 residues: CASEAGYGYTF. CDR3 DNA sequence: TGTGCCAGCGAGGCGGGCTATGGCTACACCTTC.